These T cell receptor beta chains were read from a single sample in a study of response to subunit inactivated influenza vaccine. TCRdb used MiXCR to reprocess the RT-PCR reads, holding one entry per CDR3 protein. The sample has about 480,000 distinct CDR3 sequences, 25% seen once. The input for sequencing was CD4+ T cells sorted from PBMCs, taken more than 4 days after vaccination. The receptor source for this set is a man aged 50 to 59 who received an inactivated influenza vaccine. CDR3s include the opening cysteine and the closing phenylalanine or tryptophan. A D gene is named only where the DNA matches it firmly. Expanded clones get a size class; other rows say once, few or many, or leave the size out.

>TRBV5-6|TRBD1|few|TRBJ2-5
CASSPNGQGIVETQYF
TGTGCCAGCAGCCCTAATGGACAGGGCATTGTGGAGACCCAGTACTTC
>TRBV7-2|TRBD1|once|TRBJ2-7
CASSLTGKDEQYF
TGTGCCAGCAGCTTGACAGGGAAGGACGAGCAGTACTTC
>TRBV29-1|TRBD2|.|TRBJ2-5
CSVERVTGGLRETQYF
TGCAGCGTTGAACGAGTAACGGGGGGTTTACGGGAGACCCAGTACTTC
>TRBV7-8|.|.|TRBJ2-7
CASTAGTVSYEQYF
TGTGCCAGCACCGCCGGGACGGTCTCCTACGAGCAGTACTTC
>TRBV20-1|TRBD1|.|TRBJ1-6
CSATRDSYNSPLHF
TGCAGTGCTACCCGGGACAGCTATAATTCACCCCTCCACTTT
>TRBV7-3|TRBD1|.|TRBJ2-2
CASSQGAGGTGELFF
TGTGCCAGCAGCCAAGGGGCAGGGGGCACCGGGGAGCTGTTTTTT
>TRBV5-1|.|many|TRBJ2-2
CASSFGGTGELFF
TGCGCCAGCAGCTTTGGAGGAACCGGGGAGCTGTTTTTT
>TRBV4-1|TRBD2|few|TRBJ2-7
CASDVAGAQYEQYF
TGCGCCAGCGATGTAGCGGGAGCCCAATACGAGCAGTACTTC
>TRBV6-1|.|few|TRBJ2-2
CASSPGSLTGELFF
TGTGCCAGCAGTCCTGGGAGTCTCACCGGGGAGCTGTTTTTT
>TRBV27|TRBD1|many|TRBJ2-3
CASSPQTGFTDTQYF
TGTGCCAGCAGTCCCCAGACAGGGTTCACAGATACGCAGTATTTT
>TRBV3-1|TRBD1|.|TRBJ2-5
CASSLQGEETQYF
TGTGCCAGCAGCCTGCAGGGGGAAGAGACCCAGTACTTC
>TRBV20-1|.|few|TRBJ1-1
CSASRTVREKAFF
TGCAGTGCTAGTCGCACGGTGAGGGAGAAAGCTTTCTTT
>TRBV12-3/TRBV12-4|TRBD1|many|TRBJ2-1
CASRTRTGETYNEQFF
TGTGCCAGCAGGACACGGACAGGGGAAACCTACAATGAGCAGTTCTTC
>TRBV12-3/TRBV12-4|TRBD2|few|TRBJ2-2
CASIPWGGNTGELFF
TGTGCCAGCATACCTTGGGGGGGGAACACCGGGGAGCTGTTTTTT
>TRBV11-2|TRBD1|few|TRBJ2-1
CASSLRQGEYNEQFF
TGTGCCAGCAGCCTAAGACAGGGGGAGTACAATGAGCAGTTCTTC
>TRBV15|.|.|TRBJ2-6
CATSRDFGQSSGANVLTF
TGTGCCACCAGCAGAGATTTCGGCCAAAGCTCTGGGGCCAACGTCCTGACTTTC
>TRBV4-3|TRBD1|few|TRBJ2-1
CASSQSGTVYNEQFF
TGCGCCAGCAGCCAATCCGGGACAGTCTACAATGAGCAGTTCTTC
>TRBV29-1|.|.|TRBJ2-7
CSVEVDSYEQYF
TGCAGCGTTGAGGTGGACAGCTACGAGCAGTACTTC
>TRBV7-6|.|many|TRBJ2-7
CASSLERTSYEQYF
TGTGCCAGCAGCTTGGAGAGGACCTCCTACGAGCAGTACTTC
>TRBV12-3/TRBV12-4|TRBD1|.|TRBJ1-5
CASRTGVSNQPQHF
TGTGCCAGCAGGACAGGGGTGAGCAATCAGCCCCAGCATTTT
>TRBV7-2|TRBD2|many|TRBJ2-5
CASSSTPGRGGQTQYF
TGTGCCAGCAGCTCCACCCCAGGGCGGGGGGGGCAGACCCAGTACTTC
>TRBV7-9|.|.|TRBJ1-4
CASSLAGQGKLFF
TGTGCCAGCAGCTTAGCGGGTCAGGGAAAACTGTTTTTT
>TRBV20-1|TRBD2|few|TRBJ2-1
CSARGTSGRTYNEQFF
TGCAGTGCTAGGGGGACTAGCGGGAGGACCTACAATGAGCAGTTCTTC
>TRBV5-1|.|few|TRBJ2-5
CASSLSGLQETQYF
TGCGCCAGCAGCTTGTCAGGGCTACAAGAGACCCAGTACTTC
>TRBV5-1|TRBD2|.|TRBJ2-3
CASSLPSGRLDTQYF
TGCGCCAGCAGCTTACCTAGCGGGAGGCTAGATACGCAGTATTTT
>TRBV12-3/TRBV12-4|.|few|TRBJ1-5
CASRQSNQPQHF
TGTGCCAGCAGGCAATCCAATCAGCCCCAGCATTTT
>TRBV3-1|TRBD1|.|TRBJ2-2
CASSHRDRGVTGELFF
TGTGCCAGCAGCCATCGGGACAGGGGTGTTACAGGGGAGCTGTTTTTT
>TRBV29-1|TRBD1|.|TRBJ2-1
CSAGQGSLVDEQFF
TGCAGCGCAGGACAGGGGAGTTTGGTGGATGAGCAGTTCTTC
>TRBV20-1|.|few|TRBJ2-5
CSAAMGGRETQYF
TGCAGTGCAGCTATGGGGGGACGAGAGACCCAGTACTTC
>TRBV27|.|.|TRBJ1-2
CASSPSNLNGYTF
TGTGCCAGCAGTCCCTCGAATCTTAATGGCTACACCTTC
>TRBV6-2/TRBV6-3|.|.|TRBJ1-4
CASSNPPDREEKLFF
TGTGCCAGCAGTAACCCACCGGACAGAGAAGAAAAACTGTTTTTT
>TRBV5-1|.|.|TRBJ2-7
CASSLTAGSYEQYF
TGCGCCAGCAGCTTGACGGCGGGGAGCTACGAGCAGTACTTC
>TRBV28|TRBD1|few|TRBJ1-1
CASSSPGQGDTEAFF
TGTGCCAGCAGTTCCCCGGGACAGGGAGACACTGAAGCTTTCTTT
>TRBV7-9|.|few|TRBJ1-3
CASSLATRNTIYF
TGTGCCAGCAGCTTAGCAACCCGAAACACCATATATTTT
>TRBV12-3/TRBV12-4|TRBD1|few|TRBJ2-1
CASSNRGGNEQFF
TGTGCCAGCAGTAACAGGGGTGGTAATGAGCAGTTCTTC